The 2 T cell receptor beta chains below were found in one sample sequenced in a study of blood T cell repertoires in COVID-19. Measured with immunoSEQ multiplex PCR; TCRdb has only the in-frame clones, and not every one. This table holds some 330,000 clones, around 86% found once. The sequencing input was PBMCs or T cells enriched from blood (not recorded which). These receptor sequences come from a man aged 25 to 45 who had recovered from COVID-19.

This rearrangement joins TRBV29-1 to TRBJ1-2; TRBD1 might be the D (5 bases). This CDR3 is built from 13 residues. Deletions cut 4 bases from V and 4 bases from J, with 13 bases between. Germline-derived CDR1 and CDR2 are SQVTM and ANQGSEA. CDR3 sequence: CSVGETGSYGYTF. The CDR3 DNA sequence: TGCAGCGTTGGCGAAACAGGTTCCTATGGCTACACCTTC.

This clone was picked up one time. Other DNA sequences in this specimen translate into the identical CDR3. V gene TRBV7-2 combines with J gene TRBJ2-3, with a possible D match to TRBD2 (6 bases). Trimming took 1 base from V and 6 from J, leaving 11 bases between them. This CDR3 is 14 amino acids long. Germline V gene sequence: CDR1 SGHTA, CDR2 FQGNSA. The CDR3 region is CASSLGTGGDTQYF. DNA for the CDR3: TGTGCCAGCAGCTTAGGGACTGGGGGGGATACGCAGTATTTT. Full variable domain (outside the CDR3, taken from reference TRBV7-2 and TRBJ2-3): GAGVSQSPSNKVTEKGKDVELRCDPISGHTALYWYRQSLGQGLEFLIYFQGNSAPDKSGLPSDRFSAERTGGSVSTLTIQRTQQEDSAVYLCASSLGTGGDTQYFGPGTRLTVL.